Listed here are 6 T cell receptor beta chains from one sample, sequenced in a study of blood T cell repertoires in COVID-19. Here immunoSEQ multiplex PCR was the method, and the copy in TCRdb shows in-frame clones only, minus some. Counted here are fewer than 85,000 clones, approximately 79% occurring once; the ten biggest clones make up 2.6%. Sequencing input: peripheral blood. Receptor source: a human donor with acute or convalescent COVID-19. The donor label of this sample is uncertain.

The V call is TRBV7-2, the J call TRBJ2-3; D gene unclear. CDR3 length equals 15 residues. V shed 4 bases and J shed 0 bases, with 11 bases lying between them. Per germline, CDR1 SGHTA and CDR2 FQGNSA. CDR3 protein: CASSSNRLSTDTQYF. DNA for the CDR3: TGTGCCAGCAGCTCCAATCGACTCAGCACAGATACGCAGTATTTT.

This clone was counted only a few times. The J gene is TRBJ2-3, the V gene TRBV11-2; tentatively, D is TRBD2 (5 bases). V lost 1 base, J lost 6 bases, and 14 bases lay in between. Germline CDR1 reads SGHAT; CDR2 reads FQNNGV. The CDR3 is 15 residues long. CDR3 coding DNA: TGTGCCAGCAGCTTAGGGTGGCTGGGGAGCGATACGCAGTATTTT. Its protein is CASSLGWLGSDTQYF.

Notes on this clone: Germline is not matched at one junction end, which may reflect a read error. V is TRBV7-2 and J is TRBJ1-3, with D possibly being TRBD1 (5 bases). CDR3 length: 14 residues. Looked up from germline, CDR1 is SGHTA and CDR2 is FQGNSA. CDR3 sequence: CVSSLGGSGNTIYF. The DNA of the CDR3 is TGTGTCAGCAGCCTCGGGGGTTCTGGAAACACCATATATTTT. The variable domain in full, completed from reference TRBV7-2 and TRBJ1-3, reads GAGVSQSPSNKVTEKGKDVELRCDPISGHTALYWYRQSLGQGLEFLIYFQGNSAPDKSGLPSDRFSAERTGGSVSTLTIQRTQQEDSAVYLCVSSLGGSGNTIYFGEGSWLTVV.

The chain couples TRBV11-2 to TRBJ1-2; no definite D call. Looked up from germline, CDR1 is SGHAT and CDR2 is FQNNGV. This CDR3 contains 13 residues. Trimming cost V 1 base and J 3 bases, with 6 bases left between them. The CDR3 DNA is TGTGCCAGCAGCTTAGGCACTTACTATGGCTACACCTTC. Protein sequence: CASSLGTYYGYTF.

The gene calls are TRBV18 and TRBJ2-5, with TRBD2 identical over 7 bases. This CDR3 comprises 15 residues. CDR1 is KGHSH, CDR2 LQKENI, per germline. With V trimmed by 1 base and J by 3 bases, 5 bases remained unmatched. The CDR3 region has the DNA TGTGCCAGCTCACCACTCTTTCGGGGGGAAGAGACCCAGTACTTC. It yields the protein CASSPLFRGEETQYF.

This clone was picked up a small number of times. The chain employs TRBV6-2 or TRBV6-3 and TRBJ1-1, with a tentative D call TRBD1 (6 bases). This CDR3 contains 12 residues. From germline, CDR1 is MNHEY and CDR2 SVGEGT. Trimming removed 5 bases at V and 5 bases at J, with 9 bases between. The CDR3 region has the DNA TGTGCCAGCAGTACCAGGGGAACTGAAGCTTTCTTT. This codes for CASSTRGTEAFF.